This T cell receptor (beta chain) is from a study of beta chain features in type 1 diabetes. Germline CDR1 is SGHTA and CDR2 is FQGNSA. V lost 5 bases and J lost 6, with 9 bases in between. The CDR3 sequence is 12 residues long. Every donor provided one heparinised blood draw, which averaged approximately 100 mL. The investigators reverse transcribed all of the isolated RNA, so they sequenced expressed TCRB transcripts. Clones were sequenced by immunoSEQ multiplex PCR, and TCRdb holds only the in-frame ones, with some missing. This sample yields approximately 250,000 clones, of which 13% to 15% are seen a single time; around 0.03% belongs to the top ten.

The chain links TRBV7-2 to TRBJ2-3; D is undetermined. The sequencing input was naive CD4+ T cells from blood. The sequence came from a woman aged 40 to 50 in good health. CDR3 residues: CASSLPRDTQYF. CDR3 in DNA: TGTGCCAGCAGCCTTCCTCGGGATACGCAGTATTTT. The full variable domain, its missing parts supplied by reference TRBV7-2 and TRBJ2-3, is GAGVSQSPSNKVTEKGKDVELRCDPISGHTALYWYRQSLGQGLEFLIYFQGNSAPDKSGLPSDRFSAERTGGSVSTLTIQRTQQEDSAVYLCASSLPRDTQYFGPGTRLTVL.